This T cell receptor beta chain was captured by sequencing in a study of regulatory T cells in long-lasting Graves disease. Trimming stripped 3 bases from V and 0 bases from J, with 15 bases between. The CDR3 is made up of 16 amino acids. Germline CDR1 and CDR2: MNHEY and SVGAGI. Many counts were recorded for this clonotype. Its antigen remains unidentified. Time point in this sample: persistent/refractory GD, antithyroid drugs over 5 years with positive TRAb. PBMC RNA was the source of the TCR library. Study-wide results and limits: Persistent Graves' patients showed a TCR diversity that was lower than that of newly diagnosed ones.

CDR3 regions were amplified by Arm-PCR using iRepertoire HTBI primers to build TCR beta libraries. TCRdb re-called the multiplex PCR reads through MiXCR, storing one row per CDR3 protein. The sample includes about 460,000 distinct CDR3 sequences, roughly 22% of them seen just once. This chain uses TRBV6-5 with TRBJ2-7; D call uncertain. The material sequenced was peripheral blood mononuclear cells (PBMCs), taken when the disease was refractory, from a patient treated with antithyroid drugs. The sequence was obtained from a female donor with Graves disease. In nucleotides, the CDR3 is TGTGCCAGCAGTTATAGTGTGGCCGCGAGCTCCTACGAGCAGTACTTC. This gives the protein CASSYSVAASSYEQYF.